These 16 T cell receptor beta chains share one sample of origin, sequenced in a study of CD8 T cells in ankylosing spondylitis. Antigen specificity for these receptors is unknown. TCRdb itself ran the 5' RACE reads through MiXCR, one entry per CDR3 protein. The data show around 890,000 distinct CDR3 sequences, approximately 12% seen once. Study-wide results and caveats: In ankylosing spondylitis blood, a motif of several highly homologous TCR beta variants appeared characteristic.

Sequenced input: blood, either unsorted or a sorted T cell fraction (not recorded which). The receptor source for this set is a male donor with ankylosing spondylitis.

The chain links TRBV6-2 or TRBV6-3 to TRBJ2-3; D is perhaps TRBD1 (6 bases). The CDR3 totals 18 residues. Deletions cut 2 bases from V and 0 bases from J, with 18 bases between. Germline V gives CDR1 MNHEY, CDR2 SVGEGT. CDR3 loop: CASSYRSLRGKSTDTQYF. DNA of the CDR3: TGTGCCAGCAGTTACAGGTCCCTTAGGGGGAAAAGCACAGATACGCAGTATTTT.

This clonotype occurred many times. V gene TRBV20-1 combines with J gene TRBJ2-3; 13 positions match TRBD2. Trimming removed 8 bases from V and 0 bases from J; junction bases left unmatched: 2. The germline V gene encodes CDR1 DFQATT and CDR2 SNEGSKA (reference sequence). This CDR3 has 14 amino acids. The CDR3 DNA sequence: TGCAGTCCGGGACTAGCGGGAAGCACAGATACGCAGTATTTT. Encoded protein: CSPGLAGSTDTQYF.

This clonotype was seen a few times. One end of the junction fails to match germline, which may point to a read error. The V and J genes are TRBV7-7 and TRBJ2-3; D not resolved. The germline V gene has CDR1 SSHAT and CDR2 FNYEAQ (reference sequence). CDR3 length: 13 residues. The CDR3 protein is CASNPVGADTQYF. The CDR3 DNA follows: TGTGCTAGCAACCCCGTGGGTGCAGATACGCAGTATTTT. The whole variable domain, remainder taken from reference TRBV7-7 and TRBJ2-3, is GAGVSQSPRYKVTKRGQDVTLRCDPISSHATLYWYQQALGQGPEFLTYFNYEAQPDKSGLPSDRFSAERPEGSISTLTIQRTEQRDSAMYRCASNPVGADTQYFGPGTRLTVL.

This clonotype was seen ten or more times. The DNA of the CDR3 is TGTGCCAGCAGGGAGAGCGGGAGCTCCTACGAGCAGTACTTC. Translation: CASRESGSSYEQYF. This chain uses TRBV12-3 or TRBV12-4 with TRBJ2-7; 8 bases map to TRBD2. Trimming took 6 bases from V and 0 from J; bases not matched to a gene: 4. The CDR3 is 14 amino acids.

The rearrangement joins TRBV20-1 to TRBJ1-5, with TRBD1 identical over 7 bases. Unmatched junction bases numbered 9, after V lost 0 bases and J lost 7 bases. Germline V gene sequence: CDR1 DFQATT, CDR2 SNEGSKA (reference sequence). CDR3 length equals 15 residues. The CDR3 DNA sequence: TGCAGTGCTAGAGATTTTCGGAGGGGGCGGCAGCCCCAGCATTTT. It yields the protein CSARDFRRGRQPQHF.

J is TRBJ2-3 and V is TRBV4-3; TRBD2 agrees at 8 bases. The CDR3 consists of 16 residues. V dropped 0 bases and J dropped 1; count of bases not matched to a gene: 3. CDR1 and CDR2 (germline): LGHNA, YSLEER. CDR3 protein: CASSQEWRGGTDTQYF. In DNA, the CDR3 is TGCGCCAGCAGCCAAGAGTGGCGGGGGGGCACAGATACGCAGTATTTT.

The chain links TRBV7-3 to TRBJ1-2; a weak D match, TRBD1 (6 bases). Trimming left V 4 bases short and J 6 bases short, with 12 bases between. Looked up from germline, CDR1 is SGHTA and CDR2 is FQGTGA. The CDR3 consists of 13 residues. The CDR3 loop is CASSSTGYDGYTF. The CDR3 nucleotides are TGTGCCAGCAGCTCCACAGGGTACGATGGCTACACCTTC.

The chain combines TRBV27 with TRBJ1-6; 9 nucleotides agree with TRBD1. V shed 0 bases and J 9 bases; nucleotides not matched to a gene: 6. This CDR3 has 16 amino acids. Germline CDR1 reads MNHEY; CDR2 reads SMNVEV (reference sequence). CDR3 residues: CASSLSGTGLGSPLHF. As DNA, the CDR3 is TGTGCCAGCAGTTTATCTGGGACAGGGCTTGGTTCACCCCTCCACTTT.

This clonotype was counted only a few times. This sequence joins TRBV12-3 or TRBV12-4 and TRBJ1-6; D is undetermined. Trimming took 3 bases from V and 6 from J, leaving 9 bases between them. This CDR3 contains 14 residues. CDR3 in DNA: TGTGCCAGCAGTTTTGGGTCCCCTAATTCACCCCTCCACTTT. Its translation is CASSFGSPNSPLHF.

The chain employs TRBV7-2 and TRBJ1-2, with D possibly TRBD1 on 5 matching bases. Germline CDR1 is SGHTA and CDR2 is FQGNSA. The CDR3 contains 15 residues. The V and J ends lost 0 bases and 4 bases respectively, with 12 bases between them. DNA for the CDR3: TGTGCCAGCAGCTTAGCCGACAGCGTCCCCTATGGCTACACCTTC. This codes for CASSLADSVPYGYTF.

This sequence joins TRBV6-2 or TRBV6-3 and TRBJ2-3, with 8 positions matching TRBD2. Trimming cost V 5 bases and J 1 base; bases outside gene matches: 5. The CDR3 has 15 residues. CDR1 is MNHEY, CDR2 SVGEGT, per germline. CDR3 sequence: CASSRPGLGTDTQYF. In DNA, the CDR3 is TGTGCCAGCAGTCGCCCGGGACTAGGCACAGATACGCAGTATTTT.

The chain carries TRBV28 and TRBJ2-7; TRBD2 is a possible D gene (6 bases). Germline V lookup: CDR1 MDHEN, CDR2 SYDVKM. V lost 7 bases, J lost 1 base, and 17 bases lay in between. The CDR3 spans 15 residues. The CDR3 here is CASTTSRGFSYEQYF. For the CDR3, the DNA is TGTGCCAGCACCACCTCCCGGGGGTTTTCCTACGAGCAGTACTTC.

In this sample, this clonotype turned up a few times. The chain links TRBV6-2 or TRBV6-3 to TRBJ1-1; D unclear. The germline gives CDR1 MNHEY, CDR2 SVGEGT. V lost 5 bases, J lost 6 bases, and 7 bases lay in between. The CDR3 covers 11 residues. The CDR3 DNA reads as TGTGCCAGCAGTGACCCTCCTGAAGCTTTCTTT. Translation: CASSDPPEAFF.

V is TRBV20-1 and J is TRBJ2-5; 7 nucleotides agree with TRBD1. Germline V gene sequence: CDR1 DFQATT, CDR2 SNEGSKA (reference sequence). The CDR3 is 14 amino acids. The V segment lost 6 bases and the J segment 5 bases; nucleotides outside the gene matches: 12. Written as DNA, the CDR3 is TGCAGTGCCGAGGGGGCAGGGGGTGTGGAGACCCAGTACTTC. It encodes CSAEGAGGVETQYF.

This clonotype has just a few counts. The J gene is TRBJ2-1, the V gene TRBV20-1; D perhaps matches TRBD2 (5 bases). Germline values: CDR1 DFQATT, CDR2 SNEGSKA (reference sequence). V was clipped by 0 bases and J by 14 bases, with 17 bases between them. The CDR3 is 13 residues long. CDR3 in amino acids: CSARDLDGTREFF. DNA for the CDR3: TGCAGTGCTAGAGATCTTGACGGAACGAGGGAGTTCTTC.

J is TRBJ1-4 and V is TRBV27, with TRBD1 identical over 7 bases. Unmatched junction bases numbered 2, after V lost 5 bases and J lost 2 bases. CDR1 and CDR2 (germline): MNHEY, SMNVEV (reference sequence). The CDR3 contains 14 residues. CDR3 protein: CASSPDRTNEKLFF. CDR3 sequence (DNA): TGTGCCAGCAGTCCGGACAGGACTAATGAAAAACTGTTTTTT.